The next 11 T cell receptor beta chains were all read from a single sample in a study of T cell clonotyping in hematopoietic cell transplantation. The table came from immunoSEQ multiplex PCR; TCRdb's copy has only in-frame clones and leaves some out. The data show just over 4,000 clones, approximately 95% seen once. Sequencing used PBMCs, obtained 30 days after allogeneic stem cell transplant. The receptors derive from a male patient between 45 and 60 years old who had an allogeneic stem cell transplant from a related donor, so the T cells may come from the graft donor. Some clones in this sample may be carry-over from other donors' samples.

V usage is TRBV7-3 and J usage is TRBJ1-1; D might be TRBD1 (6 bases). This CDR3 has 13 amino acids. The V gene's germline CDR1 is SGHTA and CDR2 FQGTGA. Trimming pared 5 bases from V and 4 bases from J, leaving 11 bases between. Written as DNA, the CDR3 is TGTGCCAGCAGCCGAACAGGGTTCACTGAAGCTTTCTTT. Translating gives CASSRTGFTEAFF.

The V gene is TRBV30, the J gene TRBJ2-7, with D uncertain. The length of the CDR3 is 11 residues. The ends were cut back, 0 bases at V and 5 bases at J, with 5 bases in the middle. Germline values: CDR1 GTSNPN, CDR2 SVGIG (reference sequence). CDR3 sequence: CAWSVQHEQYF. In DNA, the CDR3 is TGTGCCTGGAGTGTACAACACGAGCAGTACTTC.

The rearrangement uses TRBV14 and TRBJ2-7; 11 positions match TRBD2. CDR1 and CDR2 from the germline V gene are SGHDN and FVKESK. The CDR3 is 17 amino acids. V lost 1 base to trimming and J lost 2 bases; unmatched junction nucleotides: 7. In DNA form, the CDR3 reads TGTGCCAGCAGCCAAGGGCTCCTAGCGGGAGGAACCTACGAGCAGTACTTC. This codes for CASSQGLLAGGTYEQYF.

This rearrangement joins TRBV7-8 to TRBJ1-5; D may be TRBD1 (6 bases). The CDR3 loop spans 16 amino acids. CDR1 and CDR2 from the germline V gene are SGHVS and FQNEAQ. The V gene lost 4 bases and the J gene lost 0 bases, with 13 bases spanning the gap. The CDR3 protein is CASSSLIRGSNQPQHF. The CDR3 DNA sequence: TGTGCCAGCAGCTCGCTGATCAGGGGTAGCAATCAGCCCCAGCATTTT.

J is TRBJ1-2 and V is TRBV19; 8 positions match TRBD1. Germline V gene data show CDR1 as LNHDA and CDR2 as SQIVND (reference sequence). V was pared by 4 bases and J by 2 bases, with 6 bases of the junction left unmatched. There are 15 residues in the CDR3. The CDR3 sequence: CASSTGTGYNYGYTF. CDR3 nucleotide sequence: TGTGCCAGTAGTACCGGGACAGGTTACAACTATGGCTACACCTTC. The full variable domain, in which reference TRBV19 and TRBJ1-2 provide the parts outside the CDR3, is DGGITQSPKYLFRKEGQNVTLSCEQNLNHDAMYWYRQDPGQGLRLIYYSQIVNDFQKGDIAEGYSVSREKKESFPLTVTSAQKNPTAFYLCASSTGTGYNYGYTFGSGTRLTVV.

The chain links TRBV14 to TRBJ1-2; TRBD1 aligns across 7 bases. V was clipped by 3 bases and J by 6 bases; unmatched bases: 10. This CDR3 region has 15 residues. Germline CDR1 and CDR2: SGHDN and FVKESK. The CDR3 reads CASSHLYRGGDGYTF. DNA for the CDR3: TGTGCCAGCAGCCACCTTTACAGGGGAGGCGATGGCTACACCTTC.

The chain recombines TRBV4-1 with TRBJ2-1; TRBD2 matches at 8 bases. The CDR3 loop spans 20 amino acids. J gave up 5 bases and V 0 bases, and 18 bases lay outside the gene matches. CDR1 is MGHRA and CDR2 is YSYEKL in the germline V gene. The CDR3 spells CASSQDRRRSTSGADNEQFF. CDR3 coding DNA: TGCGCCAGCAGCCAAGATAGGCGGAGATCTACTAGCGGAGCAGACAATGAGCAGTTCTTC.

The V gene is TRBV19, the J gene TRBJ1-5; D not resolved. The CDR3 loop spans 17 amino acids. The germline gives CDR1 LNHDA, CDR2 SQIVND (reference sequence). V was shortened by 5 bases and J by 1 base, with 18 bases between the two germline ends. CDR3 in amino acids: CASSLRAWGLSNQPQHF. The CDR3 bases are TGTGCCAGTAGTCTGAGGGCGTGGGGATTGAGCAATCAGCCCCAGCATTTT.

In DNA form, the CDR3 reads TGTGCCATCAAGTCAGGGATAGGTGAAAAACTGTTTTTT. Translating gives CAIKSGIGEKLFF. This chain links TRBV10-3 with TRBJ1-4; tentative D call: TRBD1 (5 bases). This CDR3 contains 13 residues. Looked up from germline, CDR1 is ENHRY and CDR2 is SYGVKD. The V end lost 7 bases, the J end lost 7 bases, and 13 bases lay between the germline ends.

The chain recombines TRBV6-1 with TRBJ1-4; 9 bases are shared with TRBD1. This CDR3 is 15 amino acids long. Germline V gives CDR1 MNHNS, CDR2 SASEGT. The J segment lost 4 bases and the V segment lost 4 bases, leaving 4 bases of the junction unmatched. The DNA for the CDR3 is TGTGCCAGCAGTGGCAAGACAGGGGGTAATGAAAAACTGTTTTTT. Its protein is CASSGKTGGNEKLFF.

On this clone: At one end the junction does not follow the germline gene, possibly because of a read error. V and J are TRBV9 and TRBJ1-3; the D is unclear. Germline CDR1 is SGDLS and CDR2 is YYNGEE. The CDR3 is 13 amino acids. This CDR3 is CASSVGLGSTIYF. DNA for the CDR3: TGTGCCAGCAGCGTAGGATTGGGAAGCACCATATATTTT.